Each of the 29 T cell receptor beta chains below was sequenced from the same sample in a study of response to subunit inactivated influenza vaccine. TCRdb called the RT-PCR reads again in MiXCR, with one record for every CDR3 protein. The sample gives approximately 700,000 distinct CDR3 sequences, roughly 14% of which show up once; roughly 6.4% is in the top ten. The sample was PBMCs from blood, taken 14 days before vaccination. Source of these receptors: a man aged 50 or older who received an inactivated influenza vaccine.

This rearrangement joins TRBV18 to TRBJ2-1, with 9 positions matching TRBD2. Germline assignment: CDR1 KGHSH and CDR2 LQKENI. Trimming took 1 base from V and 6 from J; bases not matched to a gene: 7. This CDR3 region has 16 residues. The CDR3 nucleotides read TGTGCCAGCTCACCACAAGGTAAAGCGGGAGGCAATGAGCAGTTCTTC. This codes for CASSPQGKAGGNEQFF.

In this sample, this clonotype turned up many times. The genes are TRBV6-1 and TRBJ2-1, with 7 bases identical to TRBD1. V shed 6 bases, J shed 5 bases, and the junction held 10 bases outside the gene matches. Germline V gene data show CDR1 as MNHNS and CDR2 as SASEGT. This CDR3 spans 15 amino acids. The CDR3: CASSSGTDTHNEQFF. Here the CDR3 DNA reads TGTGCCAGCAGCTCCGGGACAGATACCCACAATGAGCAGTTCTTC.

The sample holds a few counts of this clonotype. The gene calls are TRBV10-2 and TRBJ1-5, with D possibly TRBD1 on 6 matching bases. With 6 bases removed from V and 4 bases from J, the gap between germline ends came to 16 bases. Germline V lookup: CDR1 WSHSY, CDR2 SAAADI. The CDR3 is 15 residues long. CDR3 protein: CASSEQGHGNQPQHF. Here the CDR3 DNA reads TGCGCCAGCAGCGAACAGGGACATGGAAATCAGCCCCAGCATTTT.

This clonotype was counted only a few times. The CDR3 DNA is TGCAGCGTTTGGTCTCCGGGACACTACTACAATGAGCAGTTCTTC. As protein: CSVWSPGHYYNEQFF. The rearrangement uses TRBV29-1 and TRBJ2-1, with D perhaps matching TRBD1 (6 bases). V was shortened by 5 bases and J by 3 bases, with 17 bases between the two germline ends. This CDR3 is built from 15 residues. Germline loops: CDR1 SQVTM, CDR2 ANQGSEA.

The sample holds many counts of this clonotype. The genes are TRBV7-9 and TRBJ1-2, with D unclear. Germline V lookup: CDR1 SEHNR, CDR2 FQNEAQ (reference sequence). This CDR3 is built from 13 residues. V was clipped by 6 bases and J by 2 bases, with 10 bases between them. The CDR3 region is CASSLGPNYGYTF. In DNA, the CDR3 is TGTGCCAGCAGTCTCGGACCCAACTATGGCTACACCTTC.

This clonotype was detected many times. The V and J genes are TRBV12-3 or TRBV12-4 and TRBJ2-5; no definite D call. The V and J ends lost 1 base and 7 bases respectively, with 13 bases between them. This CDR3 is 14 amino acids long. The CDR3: CASSLVAGPGTQYF. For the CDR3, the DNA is TGTGCCAGCAGTTTAGTTGCAGGCCCAGGGACCCAGTACTTC.

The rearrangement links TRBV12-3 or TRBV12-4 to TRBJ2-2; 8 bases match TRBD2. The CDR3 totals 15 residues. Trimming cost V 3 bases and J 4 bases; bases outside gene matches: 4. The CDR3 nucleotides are TGTGCCAGCAGTTTTTTGCGGGAGGTCACCGGGGAGCTGTTTTTT. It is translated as CASSFLREVTGELFF.

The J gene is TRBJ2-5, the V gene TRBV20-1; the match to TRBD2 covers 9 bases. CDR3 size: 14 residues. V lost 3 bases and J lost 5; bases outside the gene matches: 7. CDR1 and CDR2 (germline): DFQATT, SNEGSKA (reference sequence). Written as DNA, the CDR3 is TGCAGTGCTAGTACCCCGGGACTAGCTGAGACCCAGTACTTC. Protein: CSASTPGLAETQYF.

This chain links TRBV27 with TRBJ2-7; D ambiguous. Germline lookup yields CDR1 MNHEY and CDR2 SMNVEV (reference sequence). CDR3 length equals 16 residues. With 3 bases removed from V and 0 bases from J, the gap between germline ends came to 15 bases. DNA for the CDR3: TGTGCCAGCAGTTTTAGAGAGACCGCAAGCTCCTACGAGCAGTACTTC. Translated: CASSFRETASSYEQYF.

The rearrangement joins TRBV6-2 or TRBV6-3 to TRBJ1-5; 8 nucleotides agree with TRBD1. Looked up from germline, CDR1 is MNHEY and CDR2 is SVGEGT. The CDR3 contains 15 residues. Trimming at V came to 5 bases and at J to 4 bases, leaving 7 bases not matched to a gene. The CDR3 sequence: CASSDRTGKNQPQHF. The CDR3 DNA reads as TGTGCCAGCAGTGACCGGACAGGGAAAAATCAGCCCCAGCATTTT.

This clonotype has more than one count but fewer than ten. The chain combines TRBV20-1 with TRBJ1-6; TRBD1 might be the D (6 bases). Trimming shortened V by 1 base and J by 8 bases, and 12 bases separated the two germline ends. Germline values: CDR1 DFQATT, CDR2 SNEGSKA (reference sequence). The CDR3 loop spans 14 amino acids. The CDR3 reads CSARVGGSDSPLHF. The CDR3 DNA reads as TGCAGTGCTAGAGTGGGGGGCTCGGATTCACCCCTCCACTTT.

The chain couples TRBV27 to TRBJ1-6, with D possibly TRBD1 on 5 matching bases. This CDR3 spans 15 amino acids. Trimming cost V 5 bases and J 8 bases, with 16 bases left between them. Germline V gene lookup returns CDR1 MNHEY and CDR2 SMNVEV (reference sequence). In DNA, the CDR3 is TGTGCCAGCAGTCCAGGGTACTGGGGGGATTCACCCCTCCACTTT. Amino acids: CASSPGYWGDSPLHF.

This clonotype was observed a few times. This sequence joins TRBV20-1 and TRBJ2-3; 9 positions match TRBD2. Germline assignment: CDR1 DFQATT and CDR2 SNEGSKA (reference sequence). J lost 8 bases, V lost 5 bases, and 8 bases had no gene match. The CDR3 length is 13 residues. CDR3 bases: TGCAGTGCTCAAACCGGACTAGCGAGTACGCAGTATTTT. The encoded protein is CSAQTGLASTQYF.

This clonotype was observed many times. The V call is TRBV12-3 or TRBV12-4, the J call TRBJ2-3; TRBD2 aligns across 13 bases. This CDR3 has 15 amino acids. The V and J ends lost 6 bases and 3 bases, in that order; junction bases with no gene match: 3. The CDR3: CASRSTSGGTDTQYF. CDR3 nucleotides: TGTGCCAGCAGATCGACTAGCGGGGGGACAGATACGCAGTATTTT.

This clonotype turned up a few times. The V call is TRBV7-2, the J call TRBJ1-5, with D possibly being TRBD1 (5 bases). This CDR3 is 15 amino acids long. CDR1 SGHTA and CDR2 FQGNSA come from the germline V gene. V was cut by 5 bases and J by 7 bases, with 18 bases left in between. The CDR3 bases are TGTGCCAGCAGCCGATATGCGACAGAGTTGCAGCCCCAGCATTTT. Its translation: CASSRYATELQPQHF.

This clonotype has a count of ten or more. The CDR3: CAINGGPDTQYF. In nucleotides, the CDR3 is TGTGCCATCAACGGAGGTCCAGATACGCAGTATTTT. The V gene is TRBV10-3, the J gene TRBJ2-3; D might be TRBD2 (5 bases). Germline V gene lookup returns CDR1 ENHRY and CDR2 SYGVKD. The CDR3 loop spans 12 amino acids. Trimming shortened V by 7 bases and J by 4 bases, and 9 bases separated the two germline ends.

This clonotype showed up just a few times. Here the CDR3 DNA reads TGTGCCAGCAGCCCAGAAGAGCGGCCCTGGACTTACAATGAGCAGTTCTTC. It yields the protein CASSPEERPWTYNEQFF. The chain joins TRBV4-2 to TRBJ2-1, with a tentative D call TRBD2 (5 bases). Germline V gene sequence: CDR1 LGHNA, CDR2 YNFKEQ. The CDR3 runs to 17 residues. The ends were cut back, 4 bases at V and 4 bases at J, with 20 bases in the middle.

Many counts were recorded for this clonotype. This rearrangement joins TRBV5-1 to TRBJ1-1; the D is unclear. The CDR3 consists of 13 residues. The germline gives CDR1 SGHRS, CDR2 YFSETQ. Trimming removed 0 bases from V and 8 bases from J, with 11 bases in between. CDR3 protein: CASSLGQVSEAFF. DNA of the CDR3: TGCGCCAGCAGCTTGGGTCAGGTCTCGGAAGCTTTCTTT.

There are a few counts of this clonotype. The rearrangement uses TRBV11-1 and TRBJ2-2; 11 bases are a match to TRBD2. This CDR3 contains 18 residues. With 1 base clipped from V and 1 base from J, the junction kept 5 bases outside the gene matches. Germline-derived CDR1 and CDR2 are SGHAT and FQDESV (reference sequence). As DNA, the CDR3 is TGTGCCAGCAGCTTAGGCCGACTAGCGGGAAAGAACACCGGGGAGCTGTTTTTT. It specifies CASSLGRLAGKNTGELFF.

CDR3 in DNA: TGTGCCAGCAGCTTATTAGTGGCTCCCTACGAGCAGTACTTC. This translates into CASSLLVAPYEQYF. V and J are TRBV7-6 and TRBJ2-7; D remains ambiguous. Germline values: CDR1 SGHVS, CDR2 FNYEAQ. V lost 2 bases to trimming and J lost 2 bases, with 10 bases between them. CDR3 length: 14 amino acids.

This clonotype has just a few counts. CDR3: CASSQDLAGYYEQYF. The CDR3 DNA is TGTGCCAGCAGCCAAGATTTGGCGGGTTACTACGAGCAGTACTTC. This chain links TRBV4-2 with TRBJ2-7, with D maybe TRBD2 (5 bases). CDR3 length: 15 amino acids. V was clipped by 0 bases and J by 3 bases, with 12 bases between them. The germline V gene has CDR1 LGHNA and CDR2 YNFKEQ.

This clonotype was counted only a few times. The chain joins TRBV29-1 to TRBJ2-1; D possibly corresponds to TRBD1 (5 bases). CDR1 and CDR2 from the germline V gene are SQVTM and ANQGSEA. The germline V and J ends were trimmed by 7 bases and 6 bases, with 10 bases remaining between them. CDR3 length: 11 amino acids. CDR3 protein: CSARTSNEQFF. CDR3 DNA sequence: TGCAGCGCTAGGACAAGCAATGAGCAGTTCTTC.

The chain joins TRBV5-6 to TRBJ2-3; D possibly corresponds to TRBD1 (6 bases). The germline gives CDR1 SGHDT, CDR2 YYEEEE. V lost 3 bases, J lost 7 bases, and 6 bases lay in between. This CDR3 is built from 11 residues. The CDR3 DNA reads TGTGCCAGCAGCTGGGACAATACGCAGTATTTT. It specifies CASSWDNTQYF.

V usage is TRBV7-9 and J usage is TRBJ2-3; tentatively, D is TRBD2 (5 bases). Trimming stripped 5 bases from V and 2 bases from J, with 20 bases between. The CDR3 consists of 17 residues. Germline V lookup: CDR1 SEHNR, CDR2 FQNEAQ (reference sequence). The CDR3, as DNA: TGTGCCAGCAGCGCACGACCGAGACACGGACTCACAGATACGCAGTATTTT. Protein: CASSARPRHGLTDTQYF.

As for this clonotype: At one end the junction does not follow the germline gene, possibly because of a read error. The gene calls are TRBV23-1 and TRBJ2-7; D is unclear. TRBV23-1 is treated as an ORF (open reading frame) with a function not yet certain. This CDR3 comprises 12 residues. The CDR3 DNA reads TGCTCCAGCAGTCAGCCGCCCTACGAGCAGTACTTC. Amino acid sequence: CSSSQPPYEQYF.

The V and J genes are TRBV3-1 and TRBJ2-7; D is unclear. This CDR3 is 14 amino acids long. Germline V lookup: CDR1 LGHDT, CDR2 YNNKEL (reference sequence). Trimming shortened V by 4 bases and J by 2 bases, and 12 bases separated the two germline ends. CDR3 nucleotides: TGTGCCAGCAGCCTATTGGGCAGTGCCTACGAGCAGTACTTC. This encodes CASSLLGSAYEQYF.

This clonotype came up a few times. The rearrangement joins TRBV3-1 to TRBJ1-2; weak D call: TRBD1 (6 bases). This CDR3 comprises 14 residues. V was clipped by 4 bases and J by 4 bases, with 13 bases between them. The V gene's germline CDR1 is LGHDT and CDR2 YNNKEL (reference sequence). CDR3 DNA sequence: TGTGCCAGCAGCCCGGAAGACAGGTTCTATGGCTACACCTTC. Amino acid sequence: CASSPEDRFYGYTF.

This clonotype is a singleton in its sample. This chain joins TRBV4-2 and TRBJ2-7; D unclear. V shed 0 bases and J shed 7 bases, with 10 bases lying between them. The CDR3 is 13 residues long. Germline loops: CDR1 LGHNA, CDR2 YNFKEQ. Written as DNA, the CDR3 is TGTGCCAGCAGCCAAGATAGTGGGCGGGAGCAGTACTTC. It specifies CASSQDSGREQYF.

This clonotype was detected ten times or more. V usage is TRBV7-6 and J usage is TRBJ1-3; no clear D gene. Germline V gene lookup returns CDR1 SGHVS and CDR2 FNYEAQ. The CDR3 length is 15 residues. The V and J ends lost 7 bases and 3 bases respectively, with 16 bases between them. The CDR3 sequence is CASILPKGSGNTIYF. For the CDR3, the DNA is TGTGCCAGCATCCTACCGAAGGGAAGTGGAAACACCATATATTTT.